This entry describes one T cell receptor (beta chain). Only in-frame clones appear in the TCRdb table, and some are missing; sequencing was by immunoSEQ multiplex PCR. Found here are tens of thousands of clones, approximately 88% of them singletons; the top ten hold approximately 9.4%. This entry is derived from a study of control samples from healthy donors and cancer patients. V dropped 5 bases and J dropped 5; count of bases not matched to a gene: 11. The germline V gene has CDR1 SGHRS and CDR2 YFSETQ. The CDR3 has 15 residues. The TCR was taken from a woman aged 50 to 60 with colorectal cancer. Sequencing was carried out using PBMCs. This sequence joins TRBV5-1 and TRBJ2-5, with TRBD2 identical over 8 bases. Here the CDR3 reads CASRSSGFPGETQYF. The DNA of the CDR3 is TGCGCCAGCAGGTCTAGCGGGTTCCCCGGGGAGACCCAGTACTTC.